These 17 T cell receptor beta chains came from one sample sequenced in a study of shared clonotypes between healthy human individuals. Libraries were prepared by immunoSEQ multiplex PCR; TCRdb keeps only in-frame clonotypes and omits some of them. The sample consists of millions of clones, roughly 94% of them appearing once. Sequenced material: naive CD4+ T cells sorted from blood. Subset meaning: CD45RA+ positively selected. The receptors originated from a man between 18 and 29 years old in good health.

The chain uses TRBV6-1 and TRBJ1-6; D uncertain. The germline V and J ends were trimmed by 4 bases and 7 bases, with 11 bases remaining between them. The germline V gene has CDR1 MNHNS and CDR2 SASEGT. This CDR3 spans 14 amino acids. The CDR3 DNA follows: TGTGCCAGCAGTGGAGTTCAGCTAAATTCACCCCTCCACTTT. Translated: CASSGVQLNSPLHF.

A single count supports this clone. V gene TRBV28 combines with J gene TRBJ2-5; perhaps TRBD2 as D (5 bases). The V and J ends lost 5 bases and 2 bases respectively, with 18 bases between them. The CDR3 loop spans 16 amino acids. Germline V CDR1 and CDR2: MDHEN, SYDVKM. CDR3 nucleotide sequence: TGTGCCAGCAGTCCCATTAAGTGGTCGGGACAAGAGACCCAGTACTTC. Translating gives CASSPIKWSGQETQYF.

This clone was found once. The genes are TRBV5-8 and TRBJ2-5; 7 bases align to TRBD1. Germline V gene data show CDR1 as SGHTS and CDR2 as YDEGEE. The V segment lost 2 bases and the J segment 6 bases; nucleotides outside the gene matches: 4. The CDR3 is made up of 13 amino acids. CDR3 coding DNA: TGTGCCAGCAGCTTCCGGACAGGAAAGACCCAGTACTTC. Its translation is CASSFRTGKTQYF.

Details on this clone: The sample has other DNA sequences that encode this CDR3 too. V is TRBV19 and J is TRBJ1-1; no definite D call. V was cut by 8 bases and J by 0 bases, with 10 bases left in between. The V gene's germline CDR1 is LNHDA and CDR2 SQIVND (reference sequence). CDR3 length: 13 residues. CDR3 DNA sequence: TGTGCCAGTGGAACGGGGATGAACACTGAAGCTTTCTTT. It yields the protein CASGTGMNTEAFF.

Turning to this clone: This sample also contains other DNA sequences that code for the same CDR3. The chain couples TRBV18 to TRBJ2-3; D gene unclear. Trimming removed 3 bases from V and 5 bases from J, with 6 bases in between. The CDR3 extends over 12 amino acids. Germline CDR1 KGHSH, CDR2 LQKENI. This CDR3 reads CASSPTGDTQYF. The DNA for the CDR3 is TGTGCCAGCTCACCGACGGGAGATACGCAGTATTTT.

The chain links TRBV4-3 to TRBJ1-2; the D is unclear. Trimming pared 0 bases from V and 3 bases from J, leaving 14 bases between. The CDR3 covers 16 residues. Germline V gives CDR1 LGHNA, CDR2 YSLEER. CDR3 bases: TGCGCCAGCAGCCAAGATGTCGCGTTTCTCTACTATGGCTACACCTTC. Translating gives CASSQDVAFLYYGYTF.

The chain is built from TRBV2 and TRBJ1-4; TRBD1 is a possible D gene (6 bases). V lost 5 bases, J lost 3 bases, and 10 bases lay in between. This CDR3 spans 14 amino acids. CDR1 and CDR2 from the germline V gene are SNHLY and FYNNEI. This CDR3 is CASSSGTSNEKLFF. DNA of the CDR3: TGTGCCAGCAGTTCCGGGACATCTAATGAAAAACTGTTTTTT.

The CDR3 coding sequence is TGCAGCGTTGCCCAGGGCCCCTACAATGAGCAGTTCTTC. Translated: CSVAQGPYNEQFF. This sequence joins TRBV29-1 and TRBJ2-1, with D possibly TRBD1 on 5 matching bases. CDR3 length: 13 residues. Trimming cost V 4 bases and J 2 bases, with 9 bases left between them. The germline V gene has CDR1 SQVTM and CDR2 ANQGSEA.

V is TRBV7-9 and J is TRBJ1-2, with D uncertain. This CDR3 spans 17 amino acids. The germline CDR1 and CDR2 sequences are SEHNR and FQNEAQ (reference sequence). V was cut by 5 bases and J by 4 bases, with 23 bases left in between. The CDR3 protein is CASSTDGGRPHLYGYTF. CDR3 in DNA: TGTGCCAGCAGCACAGACGGCGGCAGGCCCCACCTCTATGGCTACACCTTC.

The CDR3 is CSAGKSTDTQYF. DNA of the CDR3: TGCAGCGCGGGAAAGTCCACAGATACGCAGTATTTT. The chain has TRBV29-1 and TRBJ2-3, with a tentative D call TRBD2 (5 bases). V lost 7 bases and J lost 2, with 10 bases in between. This CDR3 spans 12 amino acids. Germline lookup yields CDR1 SQVTM and CDR2 ANQGSEA.

V and J are TRBV5-1 and TRBJ2-7; D is undetermined. V lost 0 bases and J 0 bases, leaving 10 bases between the germline ends. The CDR3 runs to 15 residues. Germline CDR1 reads SGHRS; CDR2 reads YFSETQ. CDR3 nucleotides: TGCGCCAGCAGCTTGGGGCATGTTGGCTCCTACGAGCAGTACTTC. Its translation is CASSLGHVGSYEQYF.

J is TRBJ2-2 and V is TRBV5-1; D is possibly TRBD1 (5 bases). The germline V gene encodes CDR1 SGHRS and CDR2 YFSETQ. The CDR3 has 15 residues. V shed 1 base and J shed 5 bases, with 12 bases lying between them. The CDR3 bases are TGCGCCAGCAGCTTGCTACAGGTGGCAACCGGGGAGCTGTTTTTT. Translated: CASSLLQVATGELFF.

This rearrangement joins TRBV10-3 to TRBJ1-1, with no clear D. Germline CDR1 is ENHRY and CDR2 is SYGVKD. V was clipped by 10 bases and J by 1 base, with 13 bases between them. The CDR3 is 13 residues long. CDR3 DNA: TGTGCCACCACCAGTGGTGGGAACACTGAAGCTTTCTTT. Residues: CATTSGGNTEAFF.

V and J are TRBV30 and TRBJ2-2; no clear D gene. Per the germline V gene, CDR1 is GTSNPN and CDR2 is SVGIG (reference sequence). The CDR3 consists of 14 residues. V lost 5 bases and J 1 base, leaving 11 bases between the germline ends. The CDR3 sequence is CAWCRLGNTGELFF. CDR3 bases: TGTGCCTGGTGCCGTCTCGGGAACACCGGGGAGCTGTTTTTT.

The rearrangement uses TRBV4-1 and TRBJ1-2; D not certain. The V end lost 1 base, the J end lost 0 bases, and 18 bases lay between the germline ends. The CDR3 totals 18 residues. Germline V gives CDR1 MGHRA, CDR2 YSYEKL. CDR3 nucleotide sequence: TGCGCCAGCAGCCAAGCGCAGAGGCAGAACCGTACTAACTATGGCTACACCTTC. Its protein is CASSQAQRQNRTNYGYTF.

The CDR3 region has the DNA TGCGCCAGCAGCTTGGGGCGGAGTCCCCCACGCGGGGCCAACGTCCTGACTTTC. Protein sequence: CASSLGRSPPRGANVLTF. The chain is built from TRBV5-1 and TRBJ2-6; D is uncertain. Trimming left V 0 bases short and J 4 bases short, with 17 bases between. In germline, CDR1 is SGHRS, CDR2 YFSETQ. The CDR3 is 18 residues long.

The chain joins TRBV28 to TRBJ1-1, with TRBD1 as a possible D gene (5 bases). V dropped 7 bases and J dropped 10 bases, with 22 bases sitting between them. The germline CDR1 and CDR2 sequences are MDHEN and SYDVKM. The CDR3 sequence is 14 residues long. The chain's CDR3 is CASTPGTPGYSAFF. In DNA, the CDR3 is TGTGCCAGCACACCTGGGACGCCGGGTTATTCAGCTTTCTTT.